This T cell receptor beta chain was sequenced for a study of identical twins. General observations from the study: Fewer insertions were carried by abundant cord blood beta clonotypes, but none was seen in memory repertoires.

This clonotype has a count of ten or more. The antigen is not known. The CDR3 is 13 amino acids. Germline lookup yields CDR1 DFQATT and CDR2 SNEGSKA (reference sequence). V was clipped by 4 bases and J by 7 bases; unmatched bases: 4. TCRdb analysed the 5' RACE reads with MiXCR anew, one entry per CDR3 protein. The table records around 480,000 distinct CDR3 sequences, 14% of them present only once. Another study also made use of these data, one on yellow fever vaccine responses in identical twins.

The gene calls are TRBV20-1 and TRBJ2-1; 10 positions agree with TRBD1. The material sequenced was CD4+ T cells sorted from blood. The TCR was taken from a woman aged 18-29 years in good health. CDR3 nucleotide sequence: TGCAGTGCTACGGGACAGGGGTCGAATGAGCAGTTCTTC. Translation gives CSATGQGSNEQFF.